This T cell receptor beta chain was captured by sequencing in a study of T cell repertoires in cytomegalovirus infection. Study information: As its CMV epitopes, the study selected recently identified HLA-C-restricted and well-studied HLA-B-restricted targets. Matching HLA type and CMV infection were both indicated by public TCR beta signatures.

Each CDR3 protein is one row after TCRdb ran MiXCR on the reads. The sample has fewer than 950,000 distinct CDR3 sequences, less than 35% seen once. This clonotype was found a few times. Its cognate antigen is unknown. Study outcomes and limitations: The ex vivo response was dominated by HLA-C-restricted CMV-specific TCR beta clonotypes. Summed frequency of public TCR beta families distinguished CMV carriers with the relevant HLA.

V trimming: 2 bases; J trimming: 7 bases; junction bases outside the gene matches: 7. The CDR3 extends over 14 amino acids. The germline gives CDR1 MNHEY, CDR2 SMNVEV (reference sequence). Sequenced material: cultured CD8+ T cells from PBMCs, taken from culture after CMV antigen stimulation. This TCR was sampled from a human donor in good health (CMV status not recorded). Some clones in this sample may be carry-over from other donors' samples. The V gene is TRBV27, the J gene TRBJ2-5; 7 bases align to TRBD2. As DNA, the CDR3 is TGTGCCAGCAGTTTAGCGGCAGAGCGGGGGACCCAGTACTTC. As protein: CASSLAAERGTQYF.